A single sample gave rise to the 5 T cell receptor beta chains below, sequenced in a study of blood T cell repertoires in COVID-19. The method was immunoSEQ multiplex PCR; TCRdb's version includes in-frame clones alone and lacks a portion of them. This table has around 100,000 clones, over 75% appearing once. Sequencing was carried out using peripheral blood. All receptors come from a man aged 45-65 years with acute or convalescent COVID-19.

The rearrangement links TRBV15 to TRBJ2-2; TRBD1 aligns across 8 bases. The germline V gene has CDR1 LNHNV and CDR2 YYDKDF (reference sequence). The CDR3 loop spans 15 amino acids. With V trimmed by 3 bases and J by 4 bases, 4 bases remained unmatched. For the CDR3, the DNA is TGTGCCACCAGCAGCGACAGGGGCGGCACCGGGGAGCTGTTTTTT. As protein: CATSSDRGGTGELFF.

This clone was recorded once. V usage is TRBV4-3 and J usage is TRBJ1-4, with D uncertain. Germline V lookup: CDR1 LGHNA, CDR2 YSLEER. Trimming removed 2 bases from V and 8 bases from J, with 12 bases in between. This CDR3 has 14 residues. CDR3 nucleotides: TGCGCCAGCAGCCAAACGAGGGTTGGAGAAAAACTGTTTTTT. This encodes CASSQTRVGEKLFF.

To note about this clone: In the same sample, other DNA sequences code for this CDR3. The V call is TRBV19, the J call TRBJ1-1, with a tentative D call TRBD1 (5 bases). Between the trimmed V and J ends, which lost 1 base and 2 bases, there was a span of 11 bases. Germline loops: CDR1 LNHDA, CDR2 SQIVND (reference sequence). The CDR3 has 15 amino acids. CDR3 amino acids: CASSIGDSLNTEAFF. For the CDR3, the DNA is TGTGCCAGTAGTATAGGCGACAGCCTTAACACTGAAGCTTTCTTT.

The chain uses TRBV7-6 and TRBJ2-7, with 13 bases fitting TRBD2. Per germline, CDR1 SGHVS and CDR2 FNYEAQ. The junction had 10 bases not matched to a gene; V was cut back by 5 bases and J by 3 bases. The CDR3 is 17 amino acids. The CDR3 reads CASSLTRTSGSIYEQYF. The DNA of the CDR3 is TGTGCCAGCAGCCTTACTCGGACTAGCGGGAGTATCTACGAGCAGTACTTC.

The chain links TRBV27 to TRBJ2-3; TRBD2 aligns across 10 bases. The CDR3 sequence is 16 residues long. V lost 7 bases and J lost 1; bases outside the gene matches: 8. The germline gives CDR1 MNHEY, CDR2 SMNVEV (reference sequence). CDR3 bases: TGTGCCAGCACCCTGAGCGGGAGGGTAGGCACAGATACGCAGTATTTT. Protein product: CASTLSGRVGTDTQYF.